This TCR beta chain was retrieved from a study of T cell responses to AZD1222 COVID-19 vaccine. CDR1 is SGHVS and CDR2 is FNYEAQ in the germline V gene. The CDR3 has 15 amino acids. Trimming left V 3 bases short and J 5 bases short, with 13 bases between. Analyses pooled second doses at about 4 or about 12 weeks. The assay was immunoSEQ multiplex PCR, and TCRdb's table has in-frame clones only and misses some. The sample carries about 140,000 clones, 80% to 95% recorded once. To note about this clone: Its cognate antigen is unknown.

Study conclusions and caveats: Most donors were white British, females outnumbered males, and clonal diversity was possibly underestimated. The study identified only a handful of AZD1222 recipients as seropositive at baseline. Spike was spanned by vaccine-associated CD4 TCRs, with dominance at 160-218 and 743-854.

Sequencing used peripheral blood, obtained 28 days after the second AZD1222 dose. The receptor was isolated from an adult who received the AZD1222 COVID-19 vaccine. The rearrangement joins TRBV7-6 to TRBJ2-2, with D perhaps assigned TRBD1 or TRBD2 (5 bases each). The CDR3 loop is CASSFGTDPTGELFF. The DNA of the CDR3 is TGTGCCAGCAGCTTCGGGACGGACCCTACCGGGGAGCTGTTTTTT.